The T cell receptor beta chain under discussion was sequenced for a study of blood T cell repertoires in COVID-19. Study-level background: Material from acute and convalescent COVID-19 was sourced from the United States, Italy and Spain. The analysed material was cDNA or gDNA that came from T cells, B-cell-depleted T cells, or PBMCs.

Sequenced by immunoSEQ multiplex PCR; TCRdb stores in-frame clones only, minus some. Here the sample spans around 300,000 clones, around 89% being singletons. Trimming removed 3 bases from V and 5 bases from J; junction bases left unmatched: 4. The CDR3 has 14 amino acids. CDR1 and CDR2 from the germline V gene are SEHNR and FQNEAQ (reference sequence). Study members were between about 18 and 100 years old and lived in roughly 24 US regions. The sequencing sample was made of PBMCs or T cells enriched from blood (not recorded which). The sequence came from a woman younger than 35 with acute COVID-19. This rearrangement joins TRBV7-9 to TRBJ1-2, with 9 bases aligning to TRBD1. CDR3 protein: CASSLVGQGYGYTF. CDR3 coding DNA: TGTGCCAGCAGCTTGGTTGGACAGGGGTATGGCTACACCTTC.